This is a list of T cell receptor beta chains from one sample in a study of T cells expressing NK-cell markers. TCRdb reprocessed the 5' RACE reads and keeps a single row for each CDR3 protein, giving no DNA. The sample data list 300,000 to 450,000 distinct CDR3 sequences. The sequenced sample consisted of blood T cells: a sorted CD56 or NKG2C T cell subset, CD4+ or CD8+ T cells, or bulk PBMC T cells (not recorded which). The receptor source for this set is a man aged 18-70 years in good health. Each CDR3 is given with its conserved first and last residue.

CASSQQGKSPGNTIYF,TRBV28,16,TRBJ1-3
CASSPTGGSWELFF,TRBV28,14,TRBJ2-2
CASSAGGLRLHEQYF,TRBV7-6,15,TRBJ2-7
CASSLAGFVRTGELFF,TRBV9,16,TRBJ2-2
CASSHGTPLYNEQFF,TRBV5-6,15,TRBJ2-1
CASSLSPRGGNQPQHF,TRBV28,16,TRBJ1-5
CASSFSQGNQETQYF,TRBV28,15,TRBJ2-5
CASSNPSGADTQYF,TRBV3-1,14,TRBJ2-3
CASSQAGGQTNEQYF,TRBV3-1,15,TRBJ2-7
CASSLEKSGANVLTF,TRBV5-6,15,TRBJ2-6
CASTAREMGETQYF,TRBV7-9,14,TRBJ2-5
CASSKDRRTEAFF,TRBV7-2,13,TRBJ1-1
CASSLVGPKNIQYF,TRBV5-1,14,TRBJ2-4